Below, 28 T cell receptor beta chains from the same sample are listed, as sequenced in a study of radiotherapy plus CTLA-4 blockade in lung cancer. Generated by immunoSEQ multiplex PCR, the TCRdb table keeps only in-frame clones and is missing some. Of roughly 35,000 clones in the sample, around 74% are singletons; the top ten hold roughly 14%. Sequences were derived from peripheral blood, sampled from a patient treated with radiotherapy plus ipilimumab. The source of these receptors is a human donor with non-small cell lung cancer that progressed on radiotherapy plus ipilimumab.

This clone was recorded once. The genes are TRBV9 and TRBJ2-1; no clear D. The CDR3 runs to 15 residues. The V end was cut by 2 bases, the J end by 0 bases, with 9 bases between. In germline, CDR1 is SGDLS, CDR2 YYNGEE. The CDR3, as DNA: TGTGCCAGCAGCGTTGGAAGCAGCTCCTACAATGAGCAGTTCTTC. Encoded protein: CASSVGSSSYNEQFF.

The chain joins TRBV5-4 to TRBJ2-3, with 7 bases that match TRBD2. From germline, CDR1 is SGHNT and CDR2 YYREEE (reference sequence). This CDR3 comprises 14 residues. V dropped 2 bases and J dropped 2; count of bases not matched to a gene: 2. Written as DNA, the CDR3 is TGTGCCAGCAGCTTTCAGCGGGACACAGATACGCAGTATTTT. Residues: CASSFQRDTDTQYF.

This clone was seen a few times. The chain has TRBV19 and TRBJ2-2, with unresolved D. Trimming shortened V by 6 bases and J by 4 bases, and 12 bases separated the two germline ends. CDR3 size: 14 residues. Per germline, CDR1 LNHDA and CDR2 SQIVND (reference sequence). CDR3 in DNA: TGTGCCAGTAGCGAACTCGATTTCACCGGGGAGCTGTTTTTT. Protein: CASSELDFTGELFF.

The chain combines TRBV6-6 with TRBJ2-7, with D possibly TRBD1 on 7 matching bases. This CDR3 has 15 residues. V dropped 2 bases and J dropped 2 bases, with 13 bases sitting between them. Germline CDR1 MNHNY, CDR2 SVGAGI (reference sequence). CDR3 bases: TGTGCCAGCAGTTACGGGTCAGGGGGGACCTACGAGCAGTACTTC. Translation: CASSYGSGGTYEQYF.

This clone appeared a few times. V usage is TRBV28 and J usage is TRBJ1-5; D is ambiguous. CDR1 is MDHEN, CDR2 SYDVKM, per germline. Trimming left V 7 bases short and J 6 bases short, with 22 bases between. CDR3 length: 16 residues. The CDR3 DNA reads as TGTGCCAGCATGGGGTCGGCGGCGGTGGTAGGTCAGCCCCAGCATTTT. Its translation: CASMGSAAVVGQPQHF.

V gene TRBV15 combines with J gene TRBJ2-1, with 7 bases that match TRBD1. The germline gives CDR1 LNHNV, CDR2 YYDKDF (reference sequence). V shed 0 bases, J shed 3 bases, and the junction held 5 bases outside the gene matches. There are 16 residues in the CDR3. The CDR3 DNA follows: TGTGCCACCAGCAGAGAACAGGGGTACGACTACAATGAGCAGTTCTTC. Translation gives CATSREQGYDYNEQFF.

This chain connects TRBV9 to TRBJ1-2; 11 bases line up with TRBD1. Germline loops: CDR1 SGDLS, CDR2 YYNGEE. J gave up 2 bases and V 0 bases, and 6 bases lay outside the gene matches. CDR3 length: 17 amino acids. The CDR3 coding sequence is TGTGCCAGCAGCGTAGATCTACGGACAGGGGGCAACTATGGCTACACCTTC. Translation gives CASSVDLRTGGNYGYTF.

The rearrangement links TRBV5-1 to TRBJ2-3; D may be TRBD2 (6 bases). V was pared by 4 bases and J by 2 bases, with 14 bases between. The CDR3 is made up of 15 amino acids. Germline V lookup: CDR1 SGHRS, CDR2 YFSETQ. The CDR3 is CASSPGGGTTDTQYF. The DNA of the CDR3 is TGCGCCAGCAGCCCCGGAGGAGGGACCACAGATACGCAGTATTTT.

V is TRBV19 and J is TRBJ2-1, with 10 bases that match TRBD2. V lost 5 bases to trimming and J lost 6 bases; unmatched junction nucleotides: 4. The CDR3 is 14 amino acids. Germline V gene lookup returns CDR1 LNHDA and CDR2 SQIVND (reference sequence). The CDR3 protein is CASSVWTSGNEQFF. CDR3 coding DNA: TGTGCCAGTAGTGTCTGGACTAGCGGCAATGAGCAGTTCTTC. The entire variable domain, with the rest obtained from reference TRBV19 and TRBJ2-1, is as follows: DGGITQSPKYLFRKEGQNVTLSCEQNLNHDAMYWYRQDPGQGLRLIYYSQIVNDFQKGDIAEGYSVSREKKESFPLTVTSAQKNPTAFYLCASSVWTSGNEQFFGPGTRLTVL.

This sequence joins TRBV7-8 and TRBJ2-7; D is uncertain. Germline CDR1 SGHVS, CDR2 FQNEAQ. V was pared by 2 bases and J by 0 bases, with 5 bases between. CDR3 length: 13 residues. CDR3 DNA sequence: TGTGCCAGCAGCTTACAGGTCTCCTACGAGCAGTACTTC. Its translation: CASSLQVSYEQYF.

The chain links TRBV4-1 to TRBJ1-2; D perhaps matches TRBD1 (5 bases). V was cut by 4 bases and J by 7 bases, with 19 bases left in between. Germline V CDR1 and CDR2: MGHRA, YSYEKL. This CDR3 has 15 residues. The CDR3 nucleotides read TGCGCCAGCAGCCCTACCTCTACAGGTTACCCTGGCTACACCTTC. Amino acids: CASSPTSTGYPGYTF.

V and J are TRBV7-9 and TRBJ1-5; D is unresolved. The CDR3 totals 12 residues. Germline-derived CDR1 and CDR2 are SEHNR and FQNEAQ (reference sequence). V was cut by 1 base and J by 5 bases, with 3 bases left in between. The CDR3 sequence is CASSLDYQPQHF. The DNA for the CDR3 is TGTGCCAGCAGCTTAGATTATCAGCCCCAGCATTTT.

The chain links TRBV28 to TRBJ2-1; tentatively, D is TRBD1 (5 bases). Germline V gene lookup returns CDR1 MDHEN and CDR2 SYDVKM. V lost 3 bases and J 5 bases, leaving 11 bases between the germline ends. This CDR3 region has 14 residues. Written as DNA, the CDR3 is TGTGCCAGCAGTTTTAACCAGGGAAACAATGAGCAGTTCTTC. Translation: CASSFNQGNNEQFF.

The chain combines TRBV11-2 with TRBJ2-7; 7 nucleotides align to TRBD1. Germline V gene lookup returns CDR1 SGHAT and CDR2 FQNNGV. CDR3 size: 15 residues. V shed 5 bases and J 0 bases; nucleotides not matched to a gene: 7. The CDR3 nucleotides are TGTGCCAGCAGCCAGGAGAGGGACAGCTCCTACGAGCAGTACTTC. This encodes CASSQERDSSYEQYF.

This chain uses TRBV9 with TRBJ2-3; TRBD2 aligns across 13 bases. With V trimmed by 3 bases and J by 4 bases, 5 bases remained unmatched. Per the germline V gene, CDR1 is SGDLS and CDR2 is YYNGEE. The CDR3 extends over 16 amino acids. The CDR3, as DNA: TGTGCCAGCAGCGCCGGGACTAGCGGGGCGGCAGATACGCAGTATTTT. Translating it yields CASSAGTSGAADTQYF.

This clone was recorded a few times. This sequence joins TRBV4-1 and TRBJ2-1; possible D gene TRBD2, 6 bases. Germline V gene lookup returns CDR1 MGHRA and CDR2 YSYEKL. The CDR3 loop spans 15 amino acids. With 4 bases removed from V and 8 bases from J, the gap between germline ends came to 18 bases. The CDR3 loop is CASSPGTGNGDEQFF. CDR3 DNA: TGCGCCAGCAGCCCGGGGACTGGGAATGGCGATGAGCAGTTCTTC.

The count of this clone is one. The chain recombines TRBV14 with TRBJ2-5; a possible D gene is TRBD2 (5 bases). This CDR3 is 13 amino acids long. With 4 bases removed from V and 1 base from J, the gap between germline ends came to 7 bases. Germline V gene data show CDR1 as SGHDN and CDR2 as FVKESK. CDR3: CASSPRAQETQYF. CDR3 nucleotide sequence: TGTGCCAGCAGCCCGAGGGCCCAAGAGACCCAGTACTTC.

The chain joins TRBV7-9 to TRBJ2-7, with D maybe TRBD2 (5 bases). Germline CDR1 is SEHNR and CDR2 is FQNEAQ (reference sequence). Trimming took 6 bases from V and 3 from J, leaving 9 bases between them. The CDR3 has 12 amino acids. CDR3 residues: CASSSGFYEQYF. The CDR3 DNA reads TGTGCCAGCAGTTCGGGGTTCTACGAGCAGTACTTC.

The V and J genes are TRBV5-1 and TRBJ2-2, with 9 bases fitting TRBD1. The germline V gene has CDR1 SGHRS and CDR2 YFSETQ. The J segment lost 5 bases and the V segment lost 4 bases, leaving 15 bases of the junction unmatched. The CDR3 has 18 residues. The CDR3 spells CASSPVPLGQGYTGELFF. Written as DNA, the CDR3 is TGCGCCAGCAGCCCGGTGCCCCTGGGACAGGGTTATACCGGGGAGCTGTTTTTT.

The rearrangement joins TRBV6-5 to TRBJ1-2; 11 nucleotides align to TRBD1. This CDR3 spans 16 amino acids. Trimming cost V 0 bases and J 4 bases; bases outside gene matches: 4. Germline assignment: CDR1 MNHEY and CDR2 SVGAGI. In DNA form, the CDR3 reads TGTGCCAGCAGTTACTCCGGGACAGGGGGAGGCTATGGCTACACCTTC. Translated: CASSYSGTGGGYGYTF.

This clone was detected only once. J is TRBJ2-1 and V is TRBV27; D is unresolved. The V end was cut by 6 bases, the J end by 6 bases, with 15 bases between. Germline CDR1 reads MNHEY; CDR2 reads SMNVEV (reference sequence). The CDR3 is made up of 14 amino acids. The CDR3: CASSLAGGGNEQFF. CDR3 in DNA: TGTGCCAGCAGCTTAGCCGGCGGCGGCAATGAGCAGTTCTTC.

In its sample, this clone was seen once. The rearrangement uses TRBV10-3 and TRBJ1-1, with D unclear. Per germline, CDR1 ENHRY and CDR2 SYGVKD. V was pared by 11 bases and J by 7 bases, with 20 bases between. This CDR3 has 13 residues. The CDR3 sequence: CAVQRYDVGEAFF. In DNA form, the CDR3 reads TGTGCCGTCCAAAGATACGATGTCGGTGAAGCTTTCTTT.

V usage is TRBV7-9 and J usage is TRBJ2-3; D gene unclear. Germline assignment: CDR1 SEHNR and CDR2 FQNEAQ (reference sequence). Trimming pared 2 bases from V and 3 bases from J, leaving 6 bases between. This CDR3 comprises 13 residues. The CDR3 loop is CASSLRETDTQYF. CDR3 bases: TGTGCCAGCAGCTTAAGAGAAACAGATACGCAGTATTTT.

The rearrangement joins TRBV2 to TRBJ1-1; D is undetermined. The CDR3 covers 14 residues. V was trimmed by 7 bases and J by 1 base, leaving 13 bases between them. Germline V lookup: CDR1 SNHLY, CDR2 FYNNEI. The CDR3 sequence is CASIQGSWNTEAFF. CDR3 sequence (DNA): TGTGCCAGCATCCAAGGGAGTTGGAACACTGAAGCTTTCTTT.

The chain recombines TRBV7-2 with TRBJ2-2; 7 bases fit TRBD1. The J segment lost 2 bases and the V segment lost 4 bases, leaving 4 bases of the junction unmatched. Germline CDR1 reads SGHTA; CDR2 reads FQGNSA. The CDR3 sequence is 15 residues long. CDR3 loop: CASSSRTGNTGELFF. The CDR3 region has the DNA TGTGCCAGCAGCTCCAGGACAGGAAACACCGGGGAGCTGTTTTTT.

The chain links TRBV6-1 to TRBJ2-6, with D possibly matching TRBD1 (6 bases). The CDR3 totals 14 residues. The V and J ends lost 5 bases and 13 bases respectively, with 18 bases between them. The germline CDR1 and CDR2 sequences are MNHNS and SASEGT. CDR3 sequence reads: CASSFPGTPLVLTF. The CDR3 region has the DNA TGTGCCAGCAGTTTCCCCGGGACACCTCTGGTCCTGACTTTC.

There are a few counts of this clone. The chain employs TRBV2 and TRBJ2-7, with D tentatively TRBD1 or TRBD2 (5 bases each). Trimming cost V 8 bases and J 2 bases, with 7 bases left between them. The germline V gene has CDR1 SNHLY and CDR2 FYNNEI. This CDR3 has 11 amino acids. CDR3 bases: TGTGCCAGCGGGGGACCCTACGAGCAGTACTTC. Its translation: CASGGPYEQYF.

In its sample, this clone ranks as medium-sized. J is TRBJ1-4 and V is TRBV4-1; no definite D call. V shed 1 base and J shed 0 bases, with 9 bases lying between them. This CDR3 is 16 amino acids long. Germline loops: CDR1 MGHRA, CDR2 YSYEKL. CDR3 DNA: TGCGCCAGCAGCCAAGTGGGAGACGCAACTAATGAAAAACTGTTTTTT. This sequence encodes CASSQVGDATNEKLFF.